This is a list of T cell receptor beta chains from one sample in a study of lymphopenia after photon versus proton radiotherapy. The method was immunoSEQ multiplex PCR; TCRdb's version includes in-frame clones alone and lacks a portion of them. This sample has about 4,900 clones, with approximately 90% found just once. The sequenced sample was peripheral blood, obtained from a patient treated with photon-based radiotherapy. The receptors were gathered from a man older than 75 with cholangiocarcinoma. Both conserved end residues are part of each CDR3. Each record gives: J gene, clone size, D gene, V gene, CDR3 protein, CDR3 DNA. The D gene is left open where the match is weak. Clone sizes are given selectively: once, few, many, or a class where the clone is expanded.

j_gene: TRBJ1-2
abundance: few
d_gene: NA
v_gene: TRBV7-6
CDR3aa: CASSLYQGWFYGYTF
CDR3nt: TGTGCCAGCAGCTTATACCAGGGGTGGTTCTATGGCTACACCTTC

j_gene: TRBJ2-1
abundance: NA
d_gene: NA
v_gene: TRBV5-1
CDR3aa: CASSADILGEQFF
CDR3nt: TGCGCCAGCAGCGCGGACATCTTAGGTGAGCAGTTCTTC

j_gene: TRBJ2-5
abundance: NA
d_gene: NA
v_gene: TRBV5-1
CDR3aa: CASSGQSLETQYF
CDR3nt: TGCGCCAGCAGCGGGCAGAGCCTGGAGACCCAGTACTTC

j_gene: TRBJ2-7
abundance: NA
d_gene: TRBD2
v_gene: TRBV18
CDR3aa: CASSPFSSGGLQDEQYF
CDR3nt: TGTGCCAGCTCACCGTTTTCTAGCGGGGGTTTGCAGGACGAGCAGTACTTC

j_gene: TRBJ2-3
abundance: NA
d_gene: NA
v_gene: TRBV10-1
CDR3aa: CASSGTSGSTDTQYF
CDR3nt: TGCGCCAGCAGCGGGACTTCGGGGAGCACAGATACGCAGTATTTT

j_gene: TRBJ2-2
abundance: NA
d_gene: NA
v_gene: TRBV2
CDR3aa: CASSGRGLNTGELFF
CDR3nt: TGTGCCAGCAGCGGTCGGGGTTTAAACACCGGGGAGCTGTTTTTT

j_gene: TRBJ1-1
abundance: NA
d_gene: NA
v_gene: TRBV4-1
CDR3aa: CASSQVPMSEAFF
CDR3nt: TGCGCCAGCAGCCAAGTTCCGATGAGTGAAGCTTTCTTT

j_gene: TRBJ1-6
abundance: NA
d_gene: TRBD1
v_gene: TRBV30
CDR3aa: CAWSSQGPPLHF
CDR3nt: TGTGCCTGGAGTTCACAGGGGCCACCCCTCCACTTT

j_gene: TRBJ1-3
abundance: NA
d_gene: TRBD1
v_gene: TRBV28
CDR3aa: CASSPRQGGRAGNTIYF
CDR3nt: TGTGCCAGCAGCCCCCGGCAGGGGGGCCGCGCTGGAAACACCATATATTTT